The 16 T cell receptor beta chains reported below all come from one sample, sequenced in a study of Graves' ophthalmopathy and Graves' hyperthyroidism (dated by TCRdb to the late 2010s). TCRdb records Illumina HiSeq 2000 as the sequencer. For repertoire sequencing, TCR beta CDR3 regions were amplified from RNA transcripts. The first round was an RT-PCR using HTBI primers with the Qiagen OneStep RT-PCR kit, and this first round was followed by a second-round multiplex PCR, then size selection and purification. TCRdb redid the processing of the public reads, applying fastp at Q25 and MiXCR, and retained in-frame beta chains. Merged by CDR3 protein, the rows form single entries marked with the most common genes and DNA. Within this sample are about 15,000 distinct CDR3 sequences, with 46% of them counted one time only. Clones ranked in the top ten supply less than 30% of the sample. Sequences were obtained from peripheral blood. These receptors originate from a woman in her 40s with stable Graves' hyperthyroidism. Donor details come from another sample of the same person, matched by shared clones.

The CDR3, as DNA: TGTGCCAGCAGCTACACTAGCGGGTCCTACAATGAGCAGTTCTTC. This sequence encodes CASSYTSGSYNEQFF. The genes are TRBV5-6 and TRBJ2-1; TRBD2 aligns across 9 bases. Unmatched junction bases numbered 2, after V lost 3 bases and J lost 1 base. The CDR3 runs to 15 residues. The germline V gene has CDR1 SGHDT and CDR2 YYEEEE.

This clonotype was recorded only once. An end of the junction differs from the germline gene, which may be a read error. This sequence joins TRBV19 and TRBJ2-1, with a possible D match to TRBD1 (5 bases). This CDR3 is built from 16 residues. Germline V gene data show CDR1 as LNHDA and CDR2 as SQIVND (reference sequence). The CDR3 DNA follows: TGTGCCAGTAGTATTGACCCCAGGGCGTCCTACAATGAGCAGGTCTTC. Translating gives CASSIDPRASYNEQVF.

The chain is built from TRBV2 and TRBJ1-3; D is undetermined. The CDR3 length is 14 residues. Trimming stripped 5 bases from V and 0 bases from J, with 8 bases between. Germline V gene sequence: CDR1 SNHLY, CDR2 FYNNEI. CDR3 in DNA: TGTGCCAGCAGTTTTAGAACCTCTGGAAACACCATATATTTT. Encoded protein: CASSFRTSGNTIYF.

This chain connects TRBV20-1 to TRBJ2-7; D tentatively reads TRBD1 or TRBD2 (6 bases each). The V gene lost 6 bases and the J gene lost 3 bases, with 9 bases spanning the gap. Germline CDR1 is DFQATT and CDR2 is SNEGSKA (reference sequence). This CDR3 region has 11 residues. The CDR3 is CSAGGDYEQYF. The CDR3 bases are TGCAGTGCCGGGGGCGACTACGAGCAGTACTTC.

This clonotype occurred many times. The chain carries TRBV20-1 and TRBJ1-6, with D possibly TRBD1 on 6 matching bases. Trimming took 4 bases from V and 10 from J, leaving 17 bases between them. Germline V CDR1 and CDR2: DFQATT, SNEGSKA (reference sequence). This CDR3 has 14 residues. The chain's CDR3 is CSATLEGGGSPLHF. The CDR3 nucleotides are TGCAGTGCTACGCTTGAGGGGGGGGGGTCACCCCTCCACTTT.

The chain has TRBV19 and TRBJ2-7; 11 nucleotides agree with TRBD2. CDR1 is LNHDA, CDR2 SQIVND, per germline (reference sequence). After removal of 9 bases from V and 3 bases from J, the junction contained 7 bases not matched to a gene. The CDR3 is 14 amino acids. CDR3 nucleotide sequence: TGTGCCAGGCAACCGGGACTAGCGGTCTACGAGCAGTACTTC. This sequence encodes CARQPGLAVYEQYF.

The chain has TRBV7-2 and TRBJ1-2; 7 bases fit TRBD1. V dropped 5 bases and J dropped 7; count of bases not matched to a gene: 7. CDR3 length equals 13 residues. The germline gives CDR1 SGHTA, CDR2 FQGNSA. This CDR3 is CASSRDRARGYTF. CDR3 nucleotides: TGTGCCAGCAGCCGTGACAGGGCCCGTGGCTACACCTTC.

This clonotype has only a few counts. The chain couples TRBV18 to TRBJ2-7, with TRBD2 identical over 11 bases. Germline CDR1 and CDR2: KGHSH and LQKENI. The ends lost 3 bases at V and 3 bases at J; junction bases unmatched: 4. This CDR3 is built from 15 residues. CDR3 in amino acids: CASSPRLAGGYEQYF. In DNA form, the CDR3 reads TGTGCCAGCTCACCTAGGCTAGCGGGGGGCTACGAGCAGTACTTC.

Only a few counts were recorded for this clonotype. The J gene is TRBJ1-2, the V gene TRBV6-5, with 7 bases aligning to TRBD1. Germline V gene lookup returns CDR1 MNHEY and CDR2 SVGAGI. After removal of 6 bases from V and 2 bases from J, the junction contained 3 bases not matched to a gene. This CDR3 has 13 residues. The DNA of the CDR3 is TGTGCCAGCAGGGGACAGTTAAACTATGGCTACACCTTC. Its protein product is CASRGQLNYGYTF.

This clonotype counts as medium-sized. The V call is TRBV19, the J call TRBJ2-1, with TRBD2 identical over 8 bases. The CDR3 runs 13 residues. The germline gives CDR1 LNHDA, CDR2 SQIVND (reference sequence). The V segment lost 4 bases and the J segment 9 bases; nucleotides outside the gene matches: 5. The chain's CDR3 is CASSNSGGVEQFF. The CDR3 DNA reads TGTGCCAGTAGTAATTCGGGAGGGGTTGAGCAGTTCTTC.

This clonotype has ten or more counts. The CDR3, as DNA: TGTGCCAGCAGCGTAGCTGAACGGGGCTCCTACAATGAGCAGTTCTTC. Translating it yields CASSVAERGSYNEQFF. This sequence joins TRBV9 and TRBJ2-1; D perhaps matches TRBD2 (5 bases). The CDR3 covers 16 residues. Trimming took off 0 bases at V and 0 bases at J, with 10 bases between the two ends. Per germline, CDR1 SGDLS and CDR2 YYNGEE.

This clonotype is termed medium-sized. The rearrangement joins TRBV24-1 to TRBJ1-5; D may be TRBD1 (6 bases). This CDR3 is built from 16 residues. Germline CDR1 is KGHDR and CDR2 is SFDVKD. V lost 5 bases, J lost 2 bases, and 15 bases lay in between. The CDR3 nucleotides read TGTGCCACCAGTGGAAGACAGGAAGGGGGCAATCAGCCCCAGCATTTT. Protein product: CATSGRQEGGNQPQHF.

At least ten counts were recorded for this clonotype. This rearrangement joins TRBV20-1 to TRBJ2-7, with D perhaps matching TRBD1 or TRBD2 (5 bases each). The CDR3 extends over 13 amino acids. Trimming removed 3 bases from V and 2 bases from J, with 11 bases in between. The germline V gene has CDR1 DFQATT and CDR2 SNEGSKA (reference sequence). CDR3 in DNA: TGCAGTGCTAGCCGGGTGGGGGCCTACGAGCAGTACTTC. It translates to CSASRVGAYEQYF.

A word on this clonotype: The junction departs from the called germline gene at one end, perhaps through a read error. The rearrangement uses TRBV7-2 and TRBJ1-5; 9 bases align to TRBD1. CDR3 length: 13 amino acids. Germline V gives CDR1 SGHTA, CDR2 FQGNSA. In nucleotides, the CDR3 is TGTGCCGGCAGCCAAGACAGGGGGCAGCCCCAGCATTTT. As protein: CAGSQDRGQPQHF. Combining the CDR3 with reference TRBV7-2 and TRBJ1-5 gives the whole variable domain GAGVSQSPSNKVTEKGKDVELRCDPISGHTALYWYRQSLGQGLEFLIYFQGNSAPDKSGLPSDRFSAERTGGSVSTLTIQRTQQEDSAVYLCAGSQDRGQPQHFGDGTRLSIL.

This sequence joins TRBV15 and TRBJ2-3; the match to TRBD2 covers 16 bases. The CDR3 has 18 amino acids. Germline assignment: CDR1 LNHNV and CDR2 YYDKDF (reference sequence). V gave up 5 bases and J gave up 0 bases; unmatched junction bases: 5. The CDR3 DNA reads TGTGCCACCAGCCTTGGGACTAGCGGGGGGGGTAGCACAGATACGCAGTATTTT. Translating it yields CATSLGTSGGGSTDTQYF. Looking up the rest from reference TRBV15 and TRBJ2-3 gives the full variable domain: DAMVIQNPRYQVTQFGKPVTLSCSQTLNHNVMYWYQQKSSQAPKLLFHYYDKDFNNEADTPDNFQSRRPNTSFCFLDIRSPGLGDTAMYLCATSLGTSGGGSTDTQYFGPGTRLTVL.

This clonotype was recorded a few times. The V gene is TRBV25-1, the J gene TRBJ1-4; 7 nucleotides agree with TRBD1. CDR1 and CDR2 (germline): MGHDK, SYGVNS. The length of the CDR3 is 16 residues. V shed 6 bases and J 7 bases; nucleotides not matched to a gene: 14. The CDR3 is CASSQRYEGAVEKLFF. The CDR3 DNA follows: TGTGCCAGCAGCCAACGATACGAGGGGGCTGTTGAAAAACTGTTTTTT.